The entry that follows covers one T cell receptor beta chain sequence. In the source study's methods: Amplification of reference gene primers provided the estimated nucleated cell counts. Using immunoSEQ multiplex PCR, the repertoire was profiled, and TCRdb retains in-frame clones only, with some absent. V, J and clone size are taken as reported in that table, and D and trimming were inferred from the DNA itself. The table shows about 160,000 clones, with around nine tenths occurring only once. During active infection, Seattle patients enrolled and were then monitored through disease. The data are from a study of blood T cell repertoires in COVID-19. Study overall: Sites in the United States, Italy and Spain provided acute and convalescent COVID-19 samples. The analysed material was cDNA or gDNA that came from T cells, B-cell-depleted T cells, or PBMCs.

Per germline, CDR1 GTSNPN and CDR2 SVGIG (reference sequence). V lost 0 bases to trimming and J lost 0 bases; unmatched junction nucleotides: 7. The CDR3 loop spans 18 amino acids. V and J are TRBV30 and TRBJ1-3; 11 nucleotides agree with TRBD1. The sequenced sample consisted of peripheral blood. The clonotype originates from a woman in her seventies with COVID-19, enrolled during active disease. The CDR3 region is CAWSVWTGGFLSGNTIYF. The CDR3 region has the DNA TGTGCCTGGAGTGTTTGGACAGGGGGCTTTCTCTCTGGAAACACCATATATTTT.